One sample yielded the 28 T cell receptor beta chains listed below, sequenced in a study of blood T cell repertoires in COVID-19. The assay was immunoSEQ multiplex PCR, and TCRdb's table has in-frame clones only and misses some. The sample includes 68,000 or so clones, roughly 82% of them seen just once. Sequencing used peripheral blood. The receptors were gathered from a human donor in a cohort sampled during active COVID-19.

The V and J genes are TRBV6-2 or TRBV6-3 and TRBJ1-5; D may be TRBD1 (6 bases). This CDR3 comprises 15 residues. The germline gives CDR1 MNHEY, CDR2 SVGEGT. V lost 5 bases and J 4 bases, leaving 15 bases between the germline ends. The CDR3 nucleotides read TGTGCCAGCAGTCCCCAGGGGCTTGAGAATCAGCCCCAGCATTTT. Amino acids: CASSPQGLENQPQHF.

The rearrangement uses TRBV4-1 and TRBJ2-7; possibly TRBD2 for D (6 bases). There are 15 residues in the CDR3. Germline CDR1 reads MGHRA; CDR2 reads YSYEKL. The V end was cut by 3 bases, the J end by 0 bases, with 12 bases between. The CDR3 DNA follows: TGCGCCAGCAGCCAGTCTTGGGGGGACTCCTACGAGCAGTACTTC. Residues: CASSQSWGDSYEQYF.

V and J are TRBV4-2 and TRBJ2-3, with D perhaps matching TRBD2 (5 bases). The CDR3 extends over 15 amino acids. V dropped 3 bases and J dropped 2 bases, with 12 bases sitting between them. Germline-derived CDR1 and CDR2 are LGHNA and YNFKEQ. CDR3 nucleotides: TGTGCCAGCAGCCAGCATTTAGCGATCACAGATACGCAGTATTTT. It codes for CASSQHLAITDTQYF.

The rearrangement links TRBV5-6 to TRBJ1-1; D is perhaps TRBD1 (5 bases). Germline V gene data show CDR1 as SGHDT and CDR2 as YYEEEE. V was trimmed by 0 bases and J by 0 bases, leaving 12 bases between them. The CDR3 is 16 amino acids. The CDR3 region has the DNA TGTGCCAGCAGCTTGGCGGGGGGACTAATGAACACTGAAGCTTTCTTT. Amino acid sequence: CASSLAGGLMNTEAFF.

The chain joins TRBV5-1 to TRBJ1-1; perhaps TRBD1 as D (6 bases). The CDR3 has 12 amino acids. From germline, CDR1 is SGHRS and CDR2 YFSETQ. With 3 bases removed from V and 6 bases from J, the gap between germline ends came to 9 bases. The CDR3 DNA follows: TGCGCCAGCAGCTACGGACAGTCTGAAGCTTTCTTT. It codes for CASSYGQSEAFF.

This clone occurred a few times. The gene calls are TRBV5-1 and TRBJ2-1; 8 bases map to TRBD2. The CDR3 is 13 amino acids. Germline lookup yields CDR1 SGHRS and CDR2 YFSETQ. Unmatched junction bases numbered 6, after V lost 5 bases and J lost 8 bases. CDR3 DNA sequence: TGCGCCAGCAGTCGGGGGGGCGAGGATGAGCAGTTCTTC. It encodes CASSRGGEDEQFF. Full variable domain (outside the CDR3, taken from reference TRBV5-1 and TRBJ2-1): KAGVTQTPRYLIKTRGQQVTLSCSPISGHRSVSWYQQTPGQGLQFLFEYFSETQRNKGNFPGRFSGRQFSNSRSEMNVSTLELGDSALYLCASSRGGEDEQFFGPGTRLTVL.

The chain recombines TRBV24-1 with TRBJ1-2, with D perhaps matching TRBD1 (5 bases). Trimming removed 5 bases at V and 8 bases at J, with 11 bases between. CDR1 is KGHDR and CDR2 is SFDVKD in the germline V gene. CDR3 length equals 12 residues. The CDR3 DNA sequence: TGTGCCACCAGTGTACCAGGGAAGGGCTACACCTTC. It is translated as CATSVPGKGYTF.

The CDR3 region is CASSQVRLFGNTIYF. In nucleotides, the CDR3 is TGTGCCAGCAGCCAAGTGCGGCTGTTCGGAAACACCATATATTTT. The rearrangement joins TRBV3-1 (or the pseudogene TRBV3-2) to TRBJ1-3, with unresolved D. The length of the CDR3 is 15 residues. CDR1 and CDR2 (germline): LGHDT, YNNKEL (reference sequence). V lost 1 base and J 4 bases, leaving 11 bases between the germline ends.

The DNA for the CDR3 is TGTGCCAGCAGCTACATAAACACAGAGACCCAGTACTTC. Its protein is CASSYINTETQYF. The rearrangement links TRBV5-6 to TRBJ2-5; no clear D. Trimming cost V 3 bases and J 4 bases, with 10 bases left between them. The CDR3 is 13 residues long. Germline values: CDR1 SGHDT, CDR2 YYEEEE.

This rearrangement joins TRBV5-1 to TRBJ2-7; D might be TRBD1 (5 bases). This CDR3 region has 13 residues. Between the trimmed V and J ends, which lost 2 bases and 2 bases, there was a span of 8 bases. Looked up from germline, CDR1 is SGHRS and CDR2 is YFSETQ. Here the CDR3 reads CASSFDRTYEQYF. The CDR3 DNA reads as TGCGCCAGCAGCTTTGACAGAACCTACGAGCAGTACTTC.

This clone came up once. The chain recombines TRBV7-2 with TRBJ1-2; 7 bases are shared with TRBD1. V gave up 1 base and J gave up 4 bases; unmatched junction bases: 9. The CDR3 consists of 16 residues. Germline V gene lookup returns CDR1 SGHTA and CDR2 FQGNSA. CDR3 nucleotides: TGTGCCAGCAGCTTAGTCTATTGGGACAGCAGCTATGGCTACACCTTC. This codes for CASSLVYWDSSYGYTF.

The genes are TRBV30 and TRBJ2-3; possible D gene TRBD1, 8 bases. The V and J ends lost 3 bases and 2 bases respectively, with 18 bases between them. The CDR3 covers 16 residues. CDR1 is GTSNPN and CDR2 is SVGIG in the germline V gene (reference sequence). The chain's CDR3 is CAWRANRGGYTDTQYF. The CDR3 nucleotides read TGTGCCTGGAGGGCTAACAGGGGGGGCTACACAGATACGCAGTATTTT.

The rearrangement links TRBV27 to TRBJ2-3; TRBD2 matches at 11 bases. J was trimmed by 6 bases and V by 2 bases; bases with no gene match: 10. The CDR3 covers 17 residues. Germline CDR1 is MNHEY and CDR2 is SMNVEV (reference sequence). CDR3 region: CASSLRKLAGVLDTQYF. CDR3 DNA sequence: TGTGCCAGCAGTTTACGAAAACTAGCGGGGGTACTTGATACGCAGTATTTT.

The chain recombines TRBV27 with TRBJ2-7; the match to TRBD2 covers 8 bases. The CDR3 contains 15 residues. Germline V gene data show CDR1 as MNHEY and CDR2 as SMNVEV (reference sequence). Trimming took 3 bases from V and 1 from J; bases not matched to a gene: 5. CDR3 nucleotides: TGTGCCAGCAGTTTTGTGGCTAGCGGGTCCTACGAGCAGTACTTC. It is translated as CASSFVASGSYEQYF.

The chain's CDR3 is CASSLDIPGQNTEAFF. The CDR3 DNA reads as TGCGCCAGCAGCTTGGATATCCCGGGACAGAACACTGAAGCTTTCTTT. This chain connects TRBV5-1 to TRBJ1-1; TRBD1 might be the D (6 bases). The CDR3 has 16 residues. Per germline, CDR1 SGHRS and CDR2 YFSETQ. Trimming took 0 bases from V and 1 from J, leaving 13 bases between them.

The rearrangement uses TRBV6-2 or TRBV6-3 and TRBJ1-6; TRBD1 might be the D (5 bases). Looked up from germline, CDR1 is MNHEY and CDR2 is SVGEGT. V was trimmed by 0 bases and J by 5 bases, leaving 20 bases between them. The CDR3 covers 19 residues. CDR3 protein: CASSYSKGRGGGNNSPLHF. CDR3 DNA sequence: TGTGCCAGCAGTTACTCGAAGGGCCGCGGGGGAGGGAATAATTCACCCCTCCACTTT.

The V call is TRBV27, the J call TRBJ2-2, with D unclear. Trimming cost V 7 bases and J 5 bases, with 14 bases left between them. Germline CDR1 and CDR2: MNHEY and SMNVEV (reference sequence). This CDR3 is built from 14 residues. The CDR3 DNA reads TGTGCCAGCACTTTTGGCCCCGGGACCGGGGAGCTGTTTTTT. Its translation is CASTFGPGTGELFF.

The genes are TRBV30 and TRBJ1-3; D possibly corresponds to TRBD1 (5 bases). CDR3 length: 14 residues. Trimming left V 1 base short and J 2 bases short, with 9 bases between. From germline, CDR1 is GTSNPN and CDR2 SVGIG (reference sequence). The DNA for the CDR3 is TGTGCCTGGAGTGCAGGGCGGCCTGGAAACACCATATATTTT. Translated, it gives CAWSAGRPGNTIYF.

This rearrangement joins TRBV18 to TRBJ1-5, with 11 nucleotides matching TRBD1. V shed 2 bases and J 6 bases; nucleotides not matched to a gene: 6. Germline CDR1 and CDR2: KGHSH and LQKENI. The CDR3 length is 16 residues. The chain's CDR3 is CASSPRTGGAGQPQHF. Here the CDR3 DNA reads TGTGCCAGCTCACCAAGGACAGGGGGCGCGGGTCAGCCCCAGCATTTT.

The chain has TRBV5-1 and TRBJ2-7, with D perhaps matching TRBD2 (5 bases). Per germline, CDR1 SGHRS and CDR2 YFSETQ. This CDR3 is built from 15 residues. Trimming removed 5 bases at V and 0 bases at J, with 15 bases between. CDR3 loop: CASRESGFSSYEQYF. The CDR3 DNA reads TGCGCCAGCAGGGAGAGCGGCTTCAGCTCCTACGAGCAGTACTTC. The variable domain in full, completed from reference TRBV5-1 and TRBJ2-7, reads KAGVTQTPRYLIKTRGQQVTLSCSPISGHRSVSWYQQTPGQGLQFLFEYFSETQRNKGNFPGRFSGRQFSNSRSEMNVSTLELGDSALYLCASRESGFSSYEQYFGPGTRLTVT.

The genes are TRBV5-5 and TRBJ1-2; 8 bases are shared with TRBD1. The ends lost 2 bases at V and 4 bases at J; junction bases unmatched: 4. The CDR3 covers 14 residues. The V gene's germline CDR1 is SGHKS and CDR2 YYEKEE (reference sequence). CDR3 sequence: CASSLSGQGYGYTF. The CDR3 bases are TGTGCCAGCAGCTTAAGCGGACAGGGCTATGGCTACACCTTC.

The chain recombines TRBV3-1 (or the pseudogene TRBV3-2) with TRBJ2-7; a possible D gene is TRBD1 (6 bases). From germline, CDR1 is LGHDT and CDR2 YNNKEL (reference sequence). This CDR3 has 14 residues. V was trimmed by 4 bases and J by 1 base, leaving 11 bases between them. In DNA form, the CDR3 reads TGTGCCAGCAGCCGCTCCGGGACATCCTACGAGCAGTACTTC. This gives the protein CASSRSGTSYEQYF.

The chain recombines TRBV9 with TRBJ1-3; D may be TRBD1 (6 bases). The germline V gene has CDR1 SGDLS and CDR2 YYNGEE. This CDR3 region has 15 residues. Deletions cut 5 bases from V and 5 bases from J, with 17 bases between. CDR3 nucleotide sequence: TGTGCCAGCAGTGCCTCCGGGACAACCAGAAACACCATATATTTT. It translates to CASSASGTTRNTIYF.

This clone was found a few times. The CDR3: CASSFGTVDEQYF. The DNA for the CDR3 is TGCGCCAGCAGCTTCGGGACAGTCGACGAGCAGTACTTC. V and J are TRBV5-1 and TRBJ2-7, with 7 bases fitting TRBD1. V lost 2 bases, J lost 5 bases, and 4 bases stayed unmatched. The CDR3 totals 13 residues. Germline V gene lookup returns CDR1 SGHRS and CDR2 YFSETQ. The whole variable domain, remainder taken from reference TRBV5-1 and TRBJ2-7, is KAGVTQTPRYLIKTRGQQVTLSCSPISGHRSVSWYQQTPGQGLQFLFEYFSETQRNKGNFPGRFSGRQFSNSRSEMNVSTLELGDSALYLCASSFGTVDEQYFGPGTRLTVT.

The chain is built from TRBV5-6 and TRBJ1-3; D gene ambiguous. Germline CDR1 and CDR2: SGHDT and YYEEEE. The CDR3 consists of 15 residues. V dropped 3 bases and J dropped 0 bases, with 10 bases sitting between them. For the CDR3, the DNA is TGTGCCAGCAGCTCGGTTGCTTACTCTGGAAACACCATATATTTT. Protein sequence: CASSSVAYSGNTIYF.

V and J are TRBV7-8 and TRBJ1-3, with no clear D. V lost 5 bases and J 0 bases, leaving 11 bases between the germline ends. There are 15 residues in the CDR3. The V gene's germline CDR1 is SGHVS and CDR2 FQNEAQ. As DNA, the CDR3 is TGTGCCAGCAGCCCCTGGGCAGGCTCTGGAAACACCATATATTTT. Amino acid sequence: CASSPWAGSGNTIYF.

The rearrangement uses TRBV2 and TRBJ1-6, with 11 bases identical to TRBD1. Germline V gene data show CDR1 as SNHLY and CDR2 as FYNNEI. V dropped 8 bases and J dropped 9; count of bases not matched to a gene: 3. The length of the CDR3 is 13 residues. The CDR3: CASGQGAGSPLHF. In nucleotides, the CDR3 is TGTGCCAGCGGACAGGGGGCAGGTTCACCCCTCCACTTT.

This clone occurred a few times. The V gene is TRBV7-9, the J gene TRBJ2-5; no firm D call. Trimming took 1 base from V and 2 from J, leaving 8 bases between them. The germline CDR1 and CDR2 sequences are SEHNR and FQNEAQ (reference sequence). The CDR3 runs to 14 residues. Written as DNA, the CDR3 is TGTGCCAGCAGCTTAGGAGGTGGGCAAGAGACCCAGTACTTC. Translation: CASSLGGGQETQYF.